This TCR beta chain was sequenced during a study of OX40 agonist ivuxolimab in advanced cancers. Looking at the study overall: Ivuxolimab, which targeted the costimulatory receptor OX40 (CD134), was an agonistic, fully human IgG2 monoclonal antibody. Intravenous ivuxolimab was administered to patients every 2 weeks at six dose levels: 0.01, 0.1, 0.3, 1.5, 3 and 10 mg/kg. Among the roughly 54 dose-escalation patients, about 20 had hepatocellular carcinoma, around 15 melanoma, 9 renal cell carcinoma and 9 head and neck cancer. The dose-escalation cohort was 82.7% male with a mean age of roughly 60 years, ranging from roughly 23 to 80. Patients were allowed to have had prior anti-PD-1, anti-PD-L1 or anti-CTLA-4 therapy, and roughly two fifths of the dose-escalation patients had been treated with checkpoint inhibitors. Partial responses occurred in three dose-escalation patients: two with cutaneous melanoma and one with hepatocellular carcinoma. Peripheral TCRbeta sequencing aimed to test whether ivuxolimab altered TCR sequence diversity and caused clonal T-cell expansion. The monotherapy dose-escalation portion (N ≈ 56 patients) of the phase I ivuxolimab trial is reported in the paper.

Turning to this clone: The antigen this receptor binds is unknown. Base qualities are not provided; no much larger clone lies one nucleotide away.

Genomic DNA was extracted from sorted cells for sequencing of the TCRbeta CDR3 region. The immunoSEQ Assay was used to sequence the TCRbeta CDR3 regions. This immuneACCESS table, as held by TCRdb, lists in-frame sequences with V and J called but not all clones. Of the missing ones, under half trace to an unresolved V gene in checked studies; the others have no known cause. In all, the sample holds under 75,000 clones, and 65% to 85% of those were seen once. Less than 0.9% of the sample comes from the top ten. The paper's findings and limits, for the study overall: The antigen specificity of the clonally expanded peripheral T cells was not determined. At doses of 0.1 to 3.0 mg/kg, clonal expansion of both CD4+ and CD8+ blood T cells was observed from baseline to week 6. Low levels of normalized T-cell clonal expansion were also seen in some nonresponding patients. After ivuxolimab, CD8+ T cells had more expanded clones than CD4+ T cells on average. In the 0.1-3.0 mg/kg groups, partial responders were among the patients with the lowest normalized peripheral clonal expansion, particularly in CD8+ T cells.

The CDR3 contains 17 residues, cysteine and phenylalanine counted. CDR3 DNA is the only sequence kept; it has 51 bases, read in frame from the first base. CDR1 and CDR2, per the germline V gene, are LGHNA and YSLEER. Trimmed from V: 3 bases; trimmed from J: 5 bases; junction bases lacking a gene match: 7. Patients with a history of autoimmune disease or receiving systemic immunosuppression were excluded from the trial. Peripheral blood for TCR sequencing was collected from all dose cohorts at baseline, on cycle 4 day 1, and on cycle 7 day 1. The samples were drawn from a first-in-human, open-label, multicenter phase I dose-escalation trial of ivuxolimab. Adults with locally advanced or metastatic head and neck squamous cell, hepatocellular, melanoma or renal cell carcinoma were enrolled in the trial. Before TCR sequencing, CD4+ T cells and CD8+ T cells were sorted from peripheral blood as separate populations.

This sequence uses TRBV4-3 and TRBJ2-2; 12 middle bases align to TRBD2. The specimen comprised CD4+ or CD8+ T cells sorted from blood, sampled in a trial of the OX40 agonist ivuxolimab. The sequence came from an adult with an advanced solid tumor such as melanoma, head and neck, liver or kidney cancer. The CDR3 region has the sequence CASSHLLAGGQTGELFF. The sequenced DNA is TGCGCCAGCAGCCACCTTCTAGCGGGGGGGCAGACCGGGGAGCTGTTTTTT.